This TCR beta chain was captured by sequencing in a study of glioma-infiltrating T cells after dendritic cell vaccination. Study-level background: Patients received autologous tumor lysate-pulsed dendritic cell vaccination between about 2002 and 2013. Regarding the study as a whole: The cohort had few patients with full blood and tumor sets.

This CDR3 has 15 residues. CDR1 and CDR2 (germline): SSHAT, FNYEAQ (reference sequence). Up to 2 ug genomic DNA was used for TCRB CDR3 amplification. The primer mix had 60 V beta and 13 J beta primers. The assay was immunoSEQ multiplex PCR, and TCRdb's table has in-frame clones only and misses some. This table holds around 58,000 clones, around 83% found once. Turning to this clone: Its antigen is not known. One end of the junction varies from germline; a read error may be responsible.

The sample was blood, taken before dendritic cell vaccination. This chain uses TRBV7-7 with TRBJ2-5; 13 bases agree with TRBD2. The receptor comes from a human donor with glioblastoma. CDR3 nucleotide sequence: TGTGCTAGCAGCTCCCGGACTAGCGGGGGCGGGACCCAGTACTTC. It is translated as CASSSRTSGGGTQYF.